One sample yielded the 15 T cell receptor beta chains listed below, sequenced in a study of molecular identifiers for immune sequencing clone quantification. One entry per CDR3 protein, called by TCRdb with MiXCR from the PCR reads. The sample yields roughly 71,000 distinct CDR3 sequences, around 18% seen once. The sample consisted of naive CD8+ T cells from blood, with Jurkat cell RNA spiked in. Subset described: FACS-sorted CD8+CD4-CCR7+CD45RA+ naive T cells. These TCRs come from a human donor in good health. Some libraries in this study had Jurkat cell RNA spiked in.

The chain has TRBV9 and TRBJ2-1; a possible D gene is TRBD2 (6 bases). V lost 1 base, J lost 5 bases, and 13 bases lay in between. There are 15 residues in the CDR3. The germline CDR1 and CDR2 sequences are SGDLS and YYNGEE. For the CDR3, the DNA is TGTGCCAGCAGCGTAAGCGGGCCTTCCCACAATGAGCAGTTCTTC. Translation: CASSVSGPSHNEQFF.

The table lists this clonotype with many counts. The chain is built from TRBV7-8 and TRBJ2-3; 10 nucleotides line up with TRBD2. The V segment lost 2 bases and the J segment 5 bases; nucleotides outside the gene matches: 4. This CDR3 is built from 15 residues. Germline values: CDR1 SGHVS, CDR2 FQNEAQ. CDR3 loop: CASSLLAGDIDTQYF. The CDR3 bases are TGTGCCAGCAGCTTACTAGCGGGAGATATAGATACGCAGTATTTT.

The chain links TRBV4-2 to TRBJ1-1; perhaps TRBD1 as D (6 bases). The V gene's germline CDR1 is LGHNA and CDR2 YNFKEQ. CDR3 length: 16 residues. The V gene lost 1 base and the J gene lost 5 bases, with 17 bases spanning the gap. DNA of the CDR3: TGTGCCAGCAGCCAAGTGGAAGCAGGGGTAGAGACTGAAGCTTTCTTT. As protein: CASSQVEAGVETEAFF.

This clonotype was seen repeatedly, ten times or more. The chain combines TRBV6-6 with TRBJ2-7; D uncertain. The CDR3 runs 13 residues. The V gene lost 8 bases and the J gene lost 3 bases, with 14 bases spanning the gap. Per germline, CDR1 MNHNY and CDR2 SVGAGI (reference sequence). Here the CDR3 DNA reads TGTGCCAGCGGGGTCAATAGGAACTACGAGCAGTACTTC. This translates into CASGVNRNYEQYF.

This sequence joins TRBV18 and TRBJ2-7; D remains ambiguous. This CDR3 contains 12 residues. Germline assignment: CDR1 KGHSH and CDR2 LQKENI. Between the trimmed V and J ends, which lost 4 bases and 3 bases, there was a span of 7 bases. The CDR3 DNA sequence: TGTGCCAGCTCACTCAGTTACTACGAGCAGTACTTC. Amino acid sequence: CASSLSYYEQYF.

This clonotype appeared many times. The rearrangement links TRBV20-1 to TRBJ2-4, with a tentative D call TRBD2 (6 bases). CDR1 and CDR2 from the germline V gene are DFQATT and SNEGSKA (reference sequence). This CDR3 is built from 12 residues. V lost 3 bases, J lost 3 bases, and 6 bases lay in between. CDR3 nucleotides: TGCAGTGCTAGTAGCGGCAAAAACATTCAGTACTTC. Translating it yields CSASSGKNIQYF.

This chain joins TRBV7-9 and TRBJ2-3; D gene uncertain. The CDR3 contains 14 residues. Trimming left V 8 bases short and J 5 bases short, with 17 bases between. Germline V gene sequence: CDR1 SEHNR, CDR2 FQNEAQ (reference sequence). CDR3 nucleotide sequence: TGTGCCAGCGGCTGGAAGTTAAAAAGAGATACGCAGTATTTT. Translation gives CASGWKLKRDTQYF.

A remark on this clonotype: A much larger clonotype is one base distant, so this may be a read error. This chain links TRBV12-3 or TRBV12-4 with TRBJ1-1; D unresolved. Trimming stripped 5 bases from V and 1 base from J, with 20 bases between. The CDR3 runs to 17 residues. CDR3 sequence (DNA): TGTGCCAGCAGTCCCGTGGCAGAGCGATCCGAGAACACTGAAGCTTTCTTT. Amino acid sequence: CASSPVAERSENTEAFF.

This clonotype was counted only a few times. V usage is TRBV5-5 and J usage is TRBJ2-3; no firm D call. V was cut by 4 bases and J by 2 bases, with 14 bases left in between. CDR1 and CDR2 from the germline V gene are SGHKS and YYEKEE (reference sequence). The CDR3 is made up of 15 amino acids. The CDR3 sequence is CASSTTPANTDTQYF. Here the CDR3 DNA reads TGTGCCAGCAGCACCACTCCCGCTAACACAGATACGCAGTATTTT.

This clonotype was seen ten or more times. This rearrangement joins TRBV7-2 to TRBJ2-7; no definite D call. The CDR3 runs to 15 residues. The germline V gene encodes CDR1 SGHTA and CDR2 FQGNSA. V dropped 5 bases and J dropped 1 base, with 15 bases sitting between them. The CDR3 nucleotides are TGTGCCAGCAGCGACCTCTATTTGTGGTCCTACGAGCAGTACTTC. Its translation is CASSDLYLWSYEQYF.

There are many counts of this clonotype. The chain links TRBV7-9 to TRBJ1-1; no clear D gene. Trimming took 3 bases from V and 2 from J, leaving 7 bases between them. CDR3 length equals 13 residues. CDR1 is SEHNR, CDR2 FQNEAQ, per germline (reference sequence). The CDR3 nucleotides are TGTGCCAGCAGCTTCCCGCAAAACACTGAAGCTTTCTTT. It translates to CASSFPQNTEAFF.

This clonotype appeared many times. V and J are TRBV11-2 and TRBJ2-6, with a weak D call TRBD1 (6 bases). This CDR3 contains 16 residues. Trimming took off 5 bases at V and 2 bases at J, with 13 bases between the two ends. Per germline, CDR1 SGHAT and CDR2 FQNNGV. For the CDR3, the DNA is TGTGCCAGCAGCGGTACAGGGCTAACTGGGGCCAACGTCCTGACTTTC. It specifies CASSGTGLTGANVLTF.

In this sample, this clonotype turned up a few times. The chain joins TRBV27 to TRBJ1-5; D remains ambiguous. Germline-derived CDR1 and CDR2 are MNHEY and SMNVEV (reference sequence). V dropped 5 bases and J dropped 6 bases, with 11 bases sitting between them. There are 13 residues in the CDR3. CDR3 sequence: CASSPLGTQPQHF. Here the CDR3 DNA reads TGTGCCAGCAGTCCCCTGGGTACTCAGCCCCAGCATTTT.

As concerns this clonotype: At one boundary the junction diverges from the germline segment, which might be a read error. The chain recombines TRBV7-9 with TRBJ2-1; no reliable D call. Germline lookup yields CDR1 SEHNR and CDR2 FQNEAQ (reference sequence). The CDR3 sequence is 17 residues long. The CDR3 is CAISLFRGAGSYNEQFF. The CDR3, as DNA: TGTGCCATCAGCTTATTCCGAGGAGCAGGCTCCTACAATGAGCAGTTCTTC.

This clonotype was seen many times. The V call is TRBV12-3 or TRBV12-4, the J call TRBJ2-7; 7 nucleotides line up with TRBD2. After removal of 6 bases from V and 2 bases from J, the junction contained 10 bases not matched to a gene. The CDR3 has 15 amino acids. The CDR3 loop is CASSQSNLAAYEQYF. The CDR3 nucleotides read TGTGCCAGCAGCCAATCGAACCTAGCGGCCTACGAGCAGTACTTC.